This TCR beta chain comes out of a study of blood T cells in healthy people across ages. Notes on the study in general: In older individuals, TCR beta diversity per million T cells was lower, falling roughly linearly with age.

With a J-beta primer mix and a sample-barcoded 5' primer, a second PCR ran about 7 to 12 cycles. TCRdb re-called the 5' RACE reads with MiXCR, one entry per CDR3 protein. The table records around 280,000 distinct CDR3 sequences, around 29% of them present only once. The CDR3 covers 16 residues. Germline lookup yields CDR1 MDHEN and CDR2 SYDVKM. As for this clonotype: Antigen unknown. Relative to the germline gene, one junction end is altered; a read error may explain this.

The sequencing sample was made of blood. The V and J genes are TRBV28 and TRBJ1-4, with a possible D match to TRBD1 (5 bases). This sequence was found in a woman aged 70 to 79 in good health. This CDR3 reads CAGSPGRGTTNEKLFF. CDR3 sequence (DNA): TGTGCCGGCAGTCCGGGGCGAGGAACCACTAATGAAAAACTGTTTTTT.